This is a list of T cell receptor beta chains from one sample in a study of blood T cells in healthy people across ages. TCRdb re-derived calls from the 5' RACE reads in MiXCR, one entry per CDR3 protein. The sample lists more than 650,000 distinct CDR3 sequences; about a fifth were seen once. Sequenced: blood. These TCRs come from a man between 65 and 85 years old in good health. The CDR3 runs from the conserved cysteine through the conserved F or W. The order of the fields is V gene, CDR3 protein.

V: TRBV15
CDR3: CATSRDLTRETQYF

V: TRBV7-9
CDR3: CASSGYSNEQYF

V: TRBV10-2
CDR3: CASLNPGTDTQYF

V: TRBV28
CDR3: CASSTTNEKLFF

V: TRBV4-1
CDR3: CASSQDQSGGYDQPQHF

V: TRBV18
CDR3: CASSKQDNQPQHF

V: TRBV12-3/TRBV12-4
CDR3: CASRQQGLNSPLHF

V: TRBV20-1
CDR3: CSASRGAAPDKQFF

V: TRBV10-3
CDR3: CAISEGAYGYTF

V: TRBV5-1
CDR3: CASSLAGRGSAIYF

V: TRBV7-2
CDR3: CASSLTGGVVELFF

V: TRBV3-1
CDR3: CASSQDWQGGGELFF

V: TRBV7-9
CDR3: CASSLAPGQNGYTF

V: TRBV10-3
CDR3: CAIRGTSQETQYF

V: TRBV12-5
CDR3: CASGFSFRQLGNEQFF

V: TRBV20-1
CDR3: CSLEGRVRTGELFF

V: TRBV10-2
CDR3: CASSDHSGKVGELFF

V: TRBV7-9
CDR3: CASSLDRTGEKLFF

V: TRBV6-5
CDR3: CASSYRNRAAYGYTF

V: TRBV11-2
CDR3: CASIKTTRTTDTQYF

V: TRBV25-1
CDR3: CASSEPRQGGGGYTF

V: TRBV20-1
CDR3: CSASSSNQPQHF

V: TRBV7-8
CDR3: CASSNPGGNTQYF

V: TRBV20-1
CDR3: CSATDPGQPSANYGYTF